Sequencing of this T cell receptor beta chain was carried out in a study of blood T cell repertoires in COVID-19. Across the whole study: Samples taken during acute and convalescent COVID-19 were collected in the United States, Italy and Spain. Sources were T cells, B-cell-depleted T cells, or PBMCs; the material itself was cDNA or gDNA.

This CDR3 contains 14 residues. V gave up 3 bases and J gave up 9 bases; unmatched junction bases: 2. Germline loops: CDR1 SGHKS, CDR2 YYEKEE (reference sequence). Seattle participants joined during active infection and were tracked over time. In the authors' methods: Estimation of nucleated cell counts relied on the amplification of reference gene primers. Libraries were prepared by immunoSEQ multiplex PCR; TCRdb keeps only in-frame clonotypes and omits some of them. V, J and clone size were drawn from that table, and D and trimming were deduced from the DNA. The sample lists approximately 500,000 clones; roughly nine tenths were seen once.

What was sequenced was peripheral blood. The clonotype comes from a woman aged 50 to 65 with COVID-19, enrolled during active disease. The chain couples TRBV5-5 to TRBJ2-1; 14 bases map to TRBD2. The CDR3 region has the DNA TGTGCCAGCAGCTCGGGACTAGCGGGGGCTGAGCAGTTCTTC. Translating gives CASSSGLAGAEQFF.